Shown below are 4 T cell receptor beta chains from a single sample sequenced in a study of identical twins. Using its own MiXCR run on the 5' RACE reads, TCRdb lists one record per CDR3 protein. The sample lists 750,000 to 950,000 distinct CDR3 sequences; roughly 12% were seen once. These data are also associated with another study on yellow fever vaccine responses in identical twins.

The sample consisted of PBMCs. The receptors come from a woman aged 18 to 35 in good health.

This chain joins TRBV20-1 and TRBJ2-7; 9 positions match TRBD2. CDR1 is DFQATT and CDR2 is SNEGSKA in the germline V gene (reference sequence). This CDR3 has 14 amino acids. V lost 6 bases and J lost 1; bases outside the gene matches: 7. This CDR3 reads CSATQTSGSYEQYF. In DNA form, the CDR3 reads TGCAGTGCAACTCAGACTAGCGGATCCTACGAGCAGTACTTC.

This clonotype showed up many times. The rearrangement uses TRBV12-3 or TRBV12-4 and TRBJ1-1; D call uncertain. Trimming removed 2 bases at V and 10 bases at J, with 17 bases between. The CDR3 is 14 residues long. Written as DNA, the CDR3 is TGTGCCAGCAGTTTATCTTCGGGGAGTGGATTAGCTTTCTTT. Translation gives CASSLSSGSGLAFF.

This sequence joins TRBV29-1 and TRBJ2-5; 9 bases are shared with TRBD1. The CDR3 is 12 residues long. V shed 7 bases, J shed 5 bases, and the junction held 5 bases outside the gene matches. Germline CDR1 reads SQVTM; CDR2 reads ANQGSEA. The CDR3 reads CSGGQGRETQYF. In DNA, the CDR3 is TGCAGCGGAGGACAGGGGCGGGAGACCCAGTACTTC. The full variable domain, with the rest looked up from reference TRBV29-1 and TRBJ2-5, is SAVISQKPSRDICQRGTSLTIQCQVDSQVTMMFWYRQQPGQSLTLIATANQGSEATYESGFVIDKFPISRPNLTFSTLTVSNMSPEDSSIYLCSGGQGRETQYFGPGTRLLVL.

The chain couples TRBV3-1 to TRBJ1-2, with TRBD1 matching over 9 bases. V trimming: 4 bases; J trimming: 3 bases; junction bases outside the gene matches: 6. Per germline, CDR1 LGHDT and CDR2 YNNKEL (reference sequence). The CDR3 sequence is 15 residues long. CDR3 amino acids: CASSPRTGDYYGYTF. The DNA for the CDR3 is TGTGCCAGCAGCCCCCGGACAGGGGATTACTATGGCTACACCTTC.